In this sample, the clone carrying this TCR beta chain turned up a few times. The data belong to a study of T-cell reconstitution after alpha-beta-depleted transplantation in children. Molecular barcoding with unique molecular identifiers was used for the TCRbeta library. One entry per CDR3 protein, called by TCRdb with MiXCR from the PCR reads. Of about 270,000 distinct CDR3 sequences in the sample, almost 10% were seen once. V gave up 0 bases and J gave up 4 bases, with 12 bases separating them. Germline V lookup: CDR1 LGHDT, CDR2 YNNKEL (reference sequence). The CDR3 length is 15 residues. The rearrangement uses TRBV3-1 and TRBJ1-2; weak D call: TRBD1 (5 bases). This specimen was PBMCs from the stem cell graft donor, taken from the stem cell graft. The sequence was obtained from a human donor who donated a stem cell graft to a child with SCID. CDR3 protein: CASSQEQGGGYGYTF. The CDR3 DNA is TGTGCCAGCAGCCAAGAGCAGGGCGGCGGCTATGGCTACACCTTC. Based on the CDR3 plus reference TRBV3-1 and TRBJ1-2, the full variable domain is DTAVSQTPKYLVTQMGNDKSIKCEQNLGHDTMYWYKQDSKKFLKIMFSYNNKELIINETVPNRFSPKSPDKAHLNLHINSLELGDSAVYFCASSQEQGGGYGYTFGSGTRLTVV.